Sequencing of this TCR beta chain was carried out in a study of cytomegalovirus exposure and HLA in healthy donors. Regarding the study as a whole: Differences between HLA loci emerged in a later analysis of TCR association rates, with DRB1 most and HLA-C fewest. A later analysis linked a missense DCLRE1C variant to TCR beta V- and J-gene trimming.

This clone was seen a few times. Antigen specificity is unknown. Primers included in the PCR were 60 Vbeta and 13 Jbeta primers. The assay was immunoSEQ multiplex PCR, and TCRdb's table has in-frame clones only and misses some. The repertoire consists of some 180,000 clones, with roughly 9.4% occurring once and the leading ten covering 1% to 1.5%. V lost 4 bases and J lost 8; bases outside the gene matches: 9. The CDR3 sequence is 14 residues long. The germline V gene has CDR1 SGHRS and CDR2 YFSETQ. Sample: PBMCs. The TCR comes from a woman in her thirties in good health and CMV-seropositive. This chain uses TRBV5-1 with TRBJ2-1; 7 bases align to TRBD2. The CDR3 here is CASSRVVAGDEQFF. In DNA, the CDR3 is TGCGCCAGCAGCCGGGTTGTGGCGGGAGATGAGCAGTTCTTC. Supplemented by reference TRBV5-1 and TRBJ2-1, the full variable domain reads KAGVTQTPRYLIKTRGQQVTLSCSPISGHRSVSWYQQTPGQGLQFLFEYFSETQRNKGNFPGRFSGRQFSNSRSEMNVSTLELGDSALYLCASSRVVAGDEQFFGPGTRLTVL.